This paragraph reports one T cell receptor (beta chain). Graves' hyperthyroidism was deemed stable absent ophthalmopathy progression within 18 months. In patients aged 18 to 65, hyperthyroidism was newly diagnosed, with duration under 2 months. Clinical symptoms, serum thyroxine and TRAb, thyroid ultrasound and orbital computed tomography together formed the diagnostic basis. This sample stems from a study of T cells in Graves' hyperthyroidism and ophthalmopathy. Amplification yielded TCR beta CDR3 regions, with RNA transcripts as the source. First-round RT-PCR of the TCR CDR3 relied on the HTBI primer set. Each CDR3 protein gets one entry after TCRdb re-called the multiplex PCR reads with MiXCR. The sample has some 27,000 distinct CDR3 sequences, around 40% seen once. The germline CDR1 and CDR2 sequences are SGHRS and YFSETQ. Deletions cut 0 bases from V and 7 bases from J, with 11 bases between. The CDR3 length is 15 residues.

The receptor was derived from a woman in her twenties or thirties with Graves' hyperthyroidism. This chain connects TRBV5-1 to TRBJ1-6; tentatively, D is TRBD1 (5 bases). The sequenced sample was blood. The CDR3 DNA is TGCGCCAGCAGCTTGGAGGGGCCGGGGAATTCACCCCTCCACTTT. As protein: CASSLEGPGNSPLHF.